This T cell receptor beta chain is from a study of identical twins. The CDR3 runs to 14 residues. From germline, CDR1 is SGHAT and CDR2 FQNNGV. Unmatched junction bases numbered 5, after V lost 2 bases and J lost 8 bases. Via MiXCR, TCRdb re-called the 5' RACE reads, giving one row per CDR3 protein. The sample lists a few hundred thousand distinct CDR3 sequences, about 8.3% occurring once. This clonotype showed up just a few times. These data also featured in a second study, about yellow fever vaccine responses in identical twins.

The J gene is TRBJ2-1, the V gene TRBV11-2; 8 nucleotides align to TRBD2. Sequenced: memory (CD45RO+) T cells sorted from blood. This clonotype originated in a woman in her late teens or twenties in good health. Here the CDR3 DNA reads TGTGCCAGCAGCTTACGGAGCGGGAGTCATGAGCAGTTCTTC. This codes for CASSLRSGSHEQFF.